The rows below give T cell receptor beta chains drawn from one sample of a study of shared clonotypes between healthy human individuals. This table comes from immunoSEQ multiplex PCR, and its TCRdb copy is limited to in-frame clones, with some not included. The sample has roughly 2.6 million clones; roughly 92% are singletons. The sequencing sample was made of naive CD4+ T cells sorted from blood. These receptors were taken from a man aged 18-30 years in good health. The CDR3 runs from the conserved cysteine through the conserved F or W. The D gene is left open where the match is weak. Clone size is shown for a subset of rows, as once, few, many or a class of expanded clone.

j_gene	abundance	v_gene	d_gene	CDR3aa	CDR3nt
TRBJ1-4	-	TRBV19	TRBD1	CASNPQGGRSEKLFF	TGTGCCAGTAACCCACAGGGGGGAAGGAGTGAAAAACTGTTTTTT
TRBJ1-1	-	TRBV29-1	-	CSVEVRGRNTEAFF	TGCAGCGTTGAGGTGAGGGGCCGGAACACTGAAGCTTTCTTT
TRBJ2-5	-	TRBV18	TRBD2	CASSPLGLANGETQYF	TGTGCCAGCTCACCACTCGGACTAGCTAATGGGGAGACCCAGTACTTC
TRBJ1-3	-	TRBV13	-	CASSRTGPLGGNTIYF	TGTGCCAGCAGCAGAACCGGGCCGCTGGGAGGAAACACCATATATTTT
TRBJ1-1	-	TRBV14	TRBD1	CASSRRQGNREAFF	TGTGCCAGCAGCCGAAGACAGGGTAATCGTGAAGCTTTCTTT
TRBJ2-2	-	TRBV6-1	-	CASSDNTRLVANTGELFF	TGTGCCAGCAGTGACAACACTAGACTGGTAGCGAACACCGGGGAGCTGTTTTTT
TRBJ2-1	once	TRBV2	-	CASRRTVGEQFF	TGTGCCAGCAGGAGGACCGTCGGAGAGCAGTTCTTC
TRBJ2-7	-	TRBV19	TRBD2	CASSIVAGPSYEQYF	TGTGCCAGTAGTATAGTAGCGGGCCCGTCCTACGAGCAGTACTTC
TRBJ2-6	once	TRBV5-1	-	CASSLEGLGYSGANVLTF	TGCGCCAGCAGCTTGGAAGGTTTAGGATACTCTGGGGCCAACGTCCTGACTTTC
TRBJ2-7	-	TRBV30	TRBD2	CAWGSGGSSYEQYF	TGTGCCTGGGGTAGCGGGGGGAGCTCCTACGAGCAGTACTTC
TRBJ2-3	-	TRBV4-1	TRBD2	CASSGAGGAFTTDTQYF	TGCGCCAGCAGCGGGGCGGGGGGGGCTTTTACTACAGATACGCAGTATTTT
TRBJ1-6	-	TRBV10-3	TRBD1	CAISLDRARRNSPLHF	TGTGCCATCAGCCTGGACAGGGCTCGTCGGAATTCACCCCTCCACTTT
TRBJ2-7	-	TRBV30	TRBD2	CAWSAGGPGYEQYF	TGTGCCTGGAGTGCGGGGGGGCCGGGGTACGAGCAGTACTTC
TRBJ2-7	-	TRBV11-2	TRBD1	CASSLGPGTGIHEQYF	TGTGCCAGCAGCTTAGGGCCGGGGACAGGGATCCACGAGCAGTACTTC
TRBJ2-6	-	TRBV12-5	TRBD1	CASGFLGQDRSGANVLTF	TGTGCTAGTGGTTTCCTTGGACAGGACCGCTCTGGGGCCAACGTCCTGACTTTC
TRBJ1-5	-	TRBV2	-	CASSEGQLGDQPQHF	TGTGCCAGCAGTGAAGGGCAACTGGGGGATCAGCCCCAGCATTTT
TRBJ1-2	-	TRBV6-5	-	CASSYSLPVLGYTF	TGTGCCAGCAGTTACTCGTTGCCTGTCTTAGGCTACACCTTC
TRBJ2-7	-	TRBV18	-	CASSPEIGSYEQYF	TGTGCCAGCTCACCTGAGATCGGGTCCTACGAGCAGTACTTC
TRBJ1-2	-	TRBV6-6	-	CASSYSREAASGYTF	TGTGCCAGCAGTTACTCCAGGGAGGCGGCGAGCGGCTACACCTTC
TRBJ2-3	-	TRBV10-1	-	CASSDSRRVDTQYF	TGCGCCAGCAGTGATTCGAGGAGGGTTGATACGCAGTATTTT
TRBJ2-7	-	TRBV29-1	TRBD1	CSVEDVAGGEQYF	TGCAGCGTTGAAGATGTCGCAGGGGGCGAGCAGTACTTC
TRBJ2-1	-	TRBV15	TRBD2	CATSRDLTSGGKNEQFF	TGTGCCACCAGCAGAGATTTGACTAGCGGGGGTAAAAATGAGCAGTTCTTC
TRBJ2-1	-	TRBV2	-	CASSGWSDEQFF	TGTGCCAGCAGTGGGTGGAGCGATGAGCAGTTCTTC
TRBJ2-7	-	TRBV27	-	CASRIGTAGSYEQYF	TGTGCCAGCAGAATCGGGACAGCGGGGTCCTACGAGCAGTACTTC
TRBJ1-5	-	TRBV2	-	CASRILSNQPQHF	TGTGCCAGCCGGATTCTGAGCAATCAGCCCCAGCATTTT
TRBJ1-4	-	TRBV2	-	CASSEARTNEKLFF	TGTGCCAGCAGTGAAGCCAGAACTAATGAAAAACTGTTTTTT
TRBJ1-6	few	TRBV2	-	CASSEAGRSYNSPLHF	TGTGCCAGCAGTGAAGCTGGGCGCTCCTATAATTCACCCCTCCACTTT
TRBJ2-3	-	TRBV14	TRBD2	CASSPYLAGLSDTQYF	TGTGCCAGCAGCCCCTACCTAGCGGGGTTATCAGATACGCAGTATTTT
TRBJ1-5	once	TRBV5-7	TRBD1	CASGAATPGQLNQPQHF	TGTGCCAGCGGAGCGGCGACGCCGGGACAGCTGAATCAGCCCCAGCATTTT
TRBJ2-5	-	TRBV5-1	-	CASSPGGTSDGTQYF	TGCGCCAGCAGCCCAGGAGGGACCTCTGACGGGACCCAGTACTTC
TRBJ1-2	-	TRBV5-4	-	CASSSGTPGGYTF	TGTGCCAGCAGCTCCGGGACCCCGGGAGGCTACACCTTC
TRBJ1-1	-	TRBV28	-	CASSRDSNTEAFF	TGTGCCAGCAGCCGCGACAGCAACACTGAAGCTTTCTTT
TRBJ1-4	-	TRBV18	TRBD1	CASSPSGTGSEKLFF	TGTGCCAGCTCACCCTCCGGGACAGGGTCTGAAAAACTGTTTTTT
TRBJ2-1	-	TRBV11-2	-	CASSPGTSYNEQFF	TGTGCCAGCAGTCCCGGGACATCCTACAATGAGCAGTTCTTC
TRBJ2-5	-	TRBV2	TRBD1	CASSAGGVLGETQYF	TGTGCCAGCAGTGCAGGGGGCGTCCTCGGGGAGACCCAGTACTTC
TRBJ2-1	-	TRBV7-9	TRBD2	CASSSSGGFTNEQFF	TGTGCCAGCAGCTCGTCGGGAGGATTTACAAATGAGCAGTTCTTC
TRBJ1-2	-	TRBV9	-	CASSVEAGSIGGYTF	TGTGCCAGCAGCGTAGAGGCAGGGTCCATAGGTGGCTACACCTTC
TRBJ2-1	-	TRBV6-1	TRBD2	CASSWGAGYNEQFF	TGTGCCAGCAGCTGGGGAGCGGGGTACAATGAGCAGTTCTTC
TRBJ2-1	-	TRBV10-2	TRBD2	CASSERTSGGEFF	TGCGCCAGCAGTGAGAGGACTAGCGGAGGTGAGTTCTTC
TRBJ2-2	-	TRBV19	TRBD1	CASQDRGDTGELFF	TGTGCCAGCCAGGACAGGGGAGATACCGGGGAGCTGTTTTTT
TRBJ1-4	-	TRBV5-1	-	CASSSDTNEKLFF	TGCGCCAGCAGCTCGGATACGAATGAAAAACTGTTTTTT
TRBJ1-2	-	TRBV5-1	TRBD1	CASSGGQGIYGYTF	TGCGCCAGCAGCGGAGGACAGGGTATTTATGGCTACACCTTC
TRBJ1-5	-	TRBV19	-	CASSPFGDQPQHF	TGTGCCAGTAGTCCCTTTGGGGATCAGCCCCAGCATTTT
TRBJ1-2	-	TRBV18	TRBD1	CASSRGQGYGYTF	TGTGCCAGCTCTCGGGGACAGGGCTATGGCTACACCTTC
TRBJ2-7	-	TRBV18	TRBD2	CASSPAASGSLTEQYF	TGTGCCAGCTCACCAGCTGCTAGCGGGAGTCTGACAGAGCAGTACTTC
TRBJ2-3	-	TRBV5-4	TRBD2	CASSLVSGGARDTQYF	TGTGCCAGCAGCTTGGTTAGCGGGGGGGCAAGAGATACGCAGTATTTT
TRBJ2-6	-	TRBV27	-	CASSLVARGGAGANVLTF	TGTGCCAGCAGTTTAGTCGCCAGGGGAGGCGCTGGGGCCAACGTCCTGACTTTC
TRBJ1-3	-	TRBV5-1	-	CASSFTGSGNTIYF	TGCGCCAGCAGCTTTACAGGGTCTGGAAACACCATATATTTT
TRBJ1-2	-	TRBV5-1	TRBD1	CASRGGPAAYGGYTF	TGCGCCAGCCGAGGGGGCCCGGCCGCCTATGGTGGCTACACCTTC
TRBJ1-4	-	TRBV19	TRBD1	CAIGGQGILTNEKLFF	TGTGCCATTGGAGGACAGGGGATTTTAACTAATGAAAAACTGTTTTTT
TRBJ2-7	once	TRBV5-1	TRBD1	CASSLGPRGLDEQYF	TGCGCCAGCAGCTTGGGGCCCAGGGGGCTCGACGAGCAGTACTTC
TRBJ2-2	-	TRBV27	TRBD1	CASSHSTGTGGLGELFF	TGTGCCAGCAGCCATTCAACCGGGACAGGGGGCCTCGGGGAGCTGTTTTTT
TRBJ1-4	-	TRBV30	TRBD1	CAWSVDRDEKLFF	TGTGCCTGGAGTGTGGACAGGGACGAAAAACTGTTTTTT